Listed here are 30 T cell receptor beta chains from one sample, sequenced in a study of graft-versus-host responses after intestinal transplantation. Clones were read by immunoSEQ multiplex PCR, and TCRdb kept only the in-frame ones, dropping some. The table shows nearly 100,000 clones, with about nine tenths occurring only once. Source: PBMCs, taken around 450 days after intestinal transplant. Receptors were obtained from a human patient who received an intestinal transplant, so some T cells may come from the graft donor.

This chain links TRBV4-2 with TRBJ2-7; 7 bases line up with TRBD1. The germline V gene has CDR1 LGHNA and CDR2 YNFKEQ. Losses at the gene ends were 5 bases for V and 3 bases for J; bases not matched to a gene: 7. The CDR3 has 14 amino acids. The CDR3 sequence is CASSLRGTDYEQYF. The CDR3 nucleotides are TGTGCCAGCAGCTTGCGAGGGACAGACTACGAGCAGTACTTC.

This chain connects TRBV7-6 to TRBJ2-1, with 10 bases that match TRBD2. Trimming at V came to 5 bases and at J to 0 bases, leaving 7 bases not matched to a gene. Germline assignment: CDR1 SGHVS and CDR2 FNYEAQ. The CDR3 is made up of 17 amino acids. CDR3 nucleotide sequence: TGTGCCAGCAGCCAGGGGCCTAGCGGGGGCTCCTACAATGAGCAGTTCTTC. Translation gives CASSQGPSGGSYNEQFF.

The chain joins TRBV18 to TRBJ2-3; possibly TRBD1 for D (5 bases). Per germline, CDR1 KGHSH and CDR2 LQKENI. Trimming shortened V by 4 bases and J by 0 bases, and 8 bases separated the two germline ends. This CDR3 is 14 amino acids long. The CDR3: CASSRGLSTDTQYF. The CDR3 DNA sequence: TGTGCCAGCTCACGGGGCCTTAGCACAGATACGCAGTATTTT.

The chain employs TRBV29-1 and TRBJ1-1, with TRBD1 as a possible D gene (5 bases). The CDR3 spans 14 residues. Germline V gene sequence: CDR1 SQVTM, CDR2 ANQGSEA. V lost 1 base and J lost 5, with 14 bases in between. The CDR3 DNA is TGCAGCGTTGAAGTGGGGGGGGTAGGAACTGAAGCTTTCTTT. Amino acids: CSVEVGGVGTEAFF.

The rearrangement uses TRBV2 and TRBJ2-3, with 7 bases identical to TRBD2. The CDR3 spans 12 residues. Looked up from germline, CDR1 is SNHLY and CDR2 is FYNNEI. J lost 4 bases, V lost 6 bases, and 1 base had no gene match. As DNA, the CDR3 is TGTGCCAGCAGGGGGGGGGCAGATACGCAGTATTTT. Translation gives CASRGGADTQYF.

Here the CDR3 reads CASSPGGAGRNSPLHF. The CDR3, as DNA: TGTGCCAGCAGTCCCGGGGGCGCCGGCCGTAATTCACCCCTCCACTTT. This chain joins TRBV27 and TRBJ1-6, with D perhaps TRBD1 (6 bases). The CDR3 covers 16 residues. The V gene lost 5 bases and the J gene lost 6 bases, with 17 bases spanning the gap. The germline V gene encodes CDR1 MNHEY and CDR2 SMNVEV (reference sequence).

The chain couples TRBV9 to TRBJ1-2; 8 bases agree with TRBD1. Germline CDR1 and CDR2: SGDLS and YYNGEE. CDR3 size: 16 residues. With 0 bases clipped from V and 4 bases from J, the junction kept 8 bases outside the gene matches. The CDR3 sequence: CASSVGGTGSLYGYTF. In nucleotides, the CDR3 is TGTGCCAGCAGCGTAGGGGGGACAGGTAGTCTCTATGGCTACACCTTC. Combining the CDR3 with reference TRBV9 and TRBJ1-2 gives the whole variable domain DSGVTQTPKHLITATGQRVTLRCSPRSGDLSVYWYQQSLDQGLQFLIQYYNGEERAKGNILERFSAQQFPDLHSELNLSSLELGDSALYFCASSVGGTGSLYGYTFGSGTRLTVV.

The rearrangement links TRBV11-2 to TRBJ1-1; the D is unclear. CDR1 SGHAT and CDR2 FQNNGV come from the germline V gene. This CDR3 has 13 amino acids. Deletions cut 3 bases from V and 4 bases from J, with 9 bases between. CDR3 bases: TGTGCCAGCAGCTTTAGGGCAGCCACTGAAGCTTTCTTT. The encoded protein is CASSFRAATEAFF. The full variable domain, in which reference TRBV11-2 and TRBJ1-1 provide the parts outside the CDR3, is EAGVAQSPRYKIIEKRQSVAFWCNPISGHATLYWYQQILGQGPKLLIQFQNNGVVDDSQLPKDRFSAERLKGVDSTLKIQPAKLEDSAVYLCASSFRAATEAFFGQGTRLTVV.

The chain recombines TRBV18 with TRBJ1-3; possibly TRBD1 for D (6 bases). The CDR3 loop spans 14 amino acids. CDR1 is KGHSH, CDR2 LQKENI, per germline. Trimming left V 6 bases short and J 4 bases short, with 13 bases between. As DNA, the CDR3 is TGTGCCAGCTCCCCAGGGGCTACCGGAAACACCATATATTTT. Its protein is CASSPGATGNTIYF.

This sequence joins TRBV18 and TRBJ1-2, with D possibly matching TRBD1 (5 bases). Trimming cost V 2 bases and J 3 bases, with 10 bases left between them. This CDR3 contains 14 residues. The germline gives CDR1 KGHSH, CDR2 LQKENI. Here the CDR3 reads CASSPMGGDYGYTF. CDR3 DNA: TGTGCCAGCTCACCAATGGGAGGGGACTATGGCTACACCTTC.

This clone came up once. The rearrangement joins TRBV6-5 to TRBJ2-7; 7 nucleotides match TRBD1. Germline V lookup: CDR1 MNHEY, CDR2 SVGAGI. This CDR3 comprises 15 residues. Trimming cost V 4 bases and J 4 bases; bases outside gene matches: 10. The CDR3 nucleotides are TGTGCCAGCAGTTCCCCGGACAGGTGGGGGTACGAGCAGTACTTC. It translates to CASSSPDRWGYEQYF.

The chain is built from TRBV5-1 and TRBJ2-7; D is uncertain. Per germline, CDR1 SGHRS and CDR2 YFSETQ. With 4 bases removed from V and 4 bases from J, the gap between germline ends came to 15 bases. The CDR3 spans 14 residues. The CDR3 DNA follows: TGCGCCAGCAGCCGACACGGAGCAGAGTACGAGCAGTACTTC. Translation: CASSRHGAEYEQYF.

A single count supports this clone. V gene TRBV10-1 combines with J gene TRBJ2-1, with D perhaps TRBD2 (7 bases). There are 14 residues in the CDR3. The V and J ends lost 4 bases and 7 bases respectively, with 14 bases between them. Germline CDR1 reads WNHNN; CDR2 reads SYGVQD (reference sequence). For the CDR3, the DNA is TGCGCCAGCAGTGTGGGGGGGCCAACTAATGAGCAGTTCTTC. This encodes CASSVGGPTNEQFF.

The chain combines TRBV6-5 with TRBJ2-7; D could derive from TRBD1 or TRBD2 (5 bases each). Germline-derived CDR1 and CDR2 are MNHEY and SVGAGI. Trimming took 6 bases from V and 1 from J, leaving 13 bases between them. The CDR3 is 14 residues long. CDR3 amino acids: CASSVGTGSYEQYF. DNA of the CDR3: TGTGCCAGCAGCGTCGGGACGGGATCCTACGAGCAGTACTTC.

The V and J genes are TRBV5-1 and TRBJ1-5; D is undetermined. V lost 0 bases, J lost 0 bases, and 4 bases lay in between. This CDR3 comprises 14 residues. Germline CDR1 is SGHRS and CDR2 is YFSETQ. The chain's CDR3 is CASSLGYSNQPQHF. The CDR3 DNA follows: TGCGCCAGCAGCTTGGGTTATAGCAATCAGCCCCAGCATTTT.

The chain carries TRBV2 and TRBJ1-2; D unresolved. Per the germline V gene, CDR1 is SNHLY and CDR2 is FYNNEI. CDR3 length: 14 residues. Trimming cost V 3 bases and J 8 bases, with 16 bases left between them. Here the CDR3 DNA reads TGTGCCAGCAGTGAGGGGATATTTGCCCGGGGCTACACCTTC. This codes for CASSEGIFARGYTF.

CDR3 sequence (DNA): TGTGCCAGCAGCTTAGCGGGGACACTCGCCGAGCAGTACTTC. The encoded protein is CASSLAGTLAEQYF. The gene calls are TRBV7-8 and TRBJ2-7; perhaps TRBD1 as D (6 bases). The germline V gene encodes CDR1 SGHVS and CDR2 FQNEAQ. This CDR3 has 14 amino acids. The germline V and J ends were trimmed by 0 bases and 6 bases, with 12 bases remaining between them.

The CDR3, as DNA: TGTGCCAGCAGTTCCGGGGACAGGGAACAAGAGACCCAGTACTTC. It yields the protein CASSSGDREQETQYF. This chain joins TRBV6-5 and TRBJ2-5; the match to TRBD1 covers 9 bases. CDR3 length: 15 amino acids. Germline CDR1 and CDR2: MNHEY and SVGAGI. J was trimmed by 2 bases and V by 4 bases; bases with no gene match: 5.

This clone was found once. The rearrangement links TRBV5-1 to TRBJ2-1, with 8 bases identical to TRBD1. CDR3 length: 14 residues. J was trimmed by 6 bases and V by 0 bases; bases with no gene match: 2. CDR1 and CDR2 from the germline V gene are SGHRS and YFSETQ. CDR3 residues: CASSLGTGSNEQFF. The CDR3 bases are TGCGCCAGCAGCTTGGGGACAGGGAGCAATGAGCAGTTCTTC.

The genes are TRBV6-1 and TRBJ1-5; tentative D call: TRBD1 (6 bases). CDR1 is MNHNS, CDR2 SASEGT, per germline. V dropped 8 bases and J dropped 7 bases, with 18 bases sitting between them. The CDR3 spans 14 residues. The CDR3 loop reads CASGPQGTRQPQHF. The CDR3 nucleotides are TGTGCCAGCGGACCCCAGGGGACCAGGCAGCCCCAGCATTTT.

This chain links TRBV10-2 with TRBJ1-5; maybe TRBD1 (5 bases). Germline V gives CDR1 WSHSY, CDR2 SAAADI. V lost 1 base, J lost 3 bases, and 7 bases lay in between. The CDR3 is made up of 14 amino acids. This CDR3 is CASSEWGYNQPQHF. In DNA form, the CDR3 reads TGCGCCAGCAGTGAGTGGGGGTACAATCAGCCCCAGCATTTT.

This clone has ten or more counts. The chain employs TRBV6-4 and TRBJ2-3, with 11 nucleotides matching TRBD2. The CDR3 sequence is 15 residues long. Trimming took 7 bases from V and 3 from J; bases not matched to a gene: 6. Germline values: CDR1 MRHNA, CDR2 SNTAGT. This CDR3 is CASTMTSGATDTQYF. The CDR3, as DNA: TGTGCCAGCACCATGACTAGCGGGGCTACAGATACGCAGTATTTT.

The J gene is TRBJ2-7, the V gene TRBV11-2; D might be TRBD1 or TRBD2, each matching 5 bases. The length of the CDR3 is 15 residues. Germline assignment: CDR1 SGHAT and CDR2 FQNNGV. The V gene lost 3 bases and the J gene lost 0 bases, with 12 bases spanning the gap. The CDR3 reads CASSLGPFPSYEQYF. The CDR3 bases are TGTGCCAGCAGCTTGGGACCTTTTCCCTCCTACGAGCAGTACTTC.

The J gene is TRBJ1-2, the V gene TRBV5-5; possibly TRBD1 for D (5 bases). CDR1 SGHKS and CDR2 YYEKEE come from the germline V gene (reference sequence). Between the trimmed V and J ends, which lost 4 bases and 4 bases, there was a span of 14 bases. The CDR3 sequence is 14 residues long. The CDR3 region is CASSQGTGSYGYTF. CDR3 DNA: TGTGCCAGCAGCCAGGGTACGGGGTCCTATGGCTACACCTTC.

The chain joins TRBV6-4 to TRBJ1-1; D may be TRBD1 (6 bases). Germline CDR1 and CDR2: MRHNA and SNTAGT. The CDR3 loop spans 13 amino acids. Trimming took 6 bases from V and 1 from J, leaving 9 bases between them. The CDR3 DNA is TGTGCCAGCAGAATCAGGGGGAACACTGAAGCTTTCTTT. This sequence encodes CASRIRGNTEAFF.

The chain employs TRBV4-1 and TRBJ2-3, with TRBD2 matching 11 bases. Losses at the gene ends were 7 bases for V and 5 bases for J; bases not matched to a gene: 8. CDR3 size: 15 residues. Germline V gene data show CDR1 as MGHRA and CDR2 as YSYEKL. Here the CDR3 reads CASTVAGGLEDTQYF. CDR3 sequence (DNA): TGCGCCAGCACCGTAGCGGGGGGGCTTGAAGATACGCAGTATTTT.

V usage is TRBV2 and J usage is TRBJ2-2; TRBD2 agrees at 7 bases. V was pared by 7 bases and J by 4 bases, with 6 bases of the junction left unmatched. Germline V gene sequence: CDR1 SNHLY, CDR2 FYNNEI. CDR3 size: 14 residues. The CDR3 is CASIGGSGTGELFF. CDR3 coding DNA: TGTGCCAGCATCGGGGGGTCGGGCACCGGGGAGCTGTTTTTT.

The chain has TRBV13 and TRBJ1-5; D is unclear. The germline V gene has CDR1 PRHDT and CDR2 FYEKMQ (reference sequence). The CDR3 is 14 amino acids. The V and J ends lost 4 bases and 7 bases respectively, with 14 bases between them. CDR3: CASSSPGNRQPQHF. The CDR3 DNA is TGTGCCAGCAGCTCGCCGGGGAATCGGCAGCCCCAGCATTTT.

The rearrangement uses TRBV21-1 and TRBJ1-5; TRBD1, the table's D call, lacks a check against the DNA. TRBV21-1 is a pseudogene. This CDR3 spans 16 amino acids. The CDR3 DNA reads TGTGCCAGCAGCAAAGAAGAACAGGGTCTAAATCAGCCCCAGCATTTT. The encoded protein is CASSKEEQGLNQPQHF.

The chain joins TRBV5-1 to TRBJ2-1; 7 bases align to TRBD1. This CDR3 spans 16 amino acids. V lost 0 bases, J lost 3 bases, and 6 bases stayed unmatched. The germline V gene encodes CDR1 SGHRS and CDR2 YFSETQ. The CDR3 here is CASSLERTGLYNEQFF. The DNA of the CDR3 is TGCGCCAGCAGCTTGGAGCGGACAGGCCTCTACAATGAGCAGTTCTTC.